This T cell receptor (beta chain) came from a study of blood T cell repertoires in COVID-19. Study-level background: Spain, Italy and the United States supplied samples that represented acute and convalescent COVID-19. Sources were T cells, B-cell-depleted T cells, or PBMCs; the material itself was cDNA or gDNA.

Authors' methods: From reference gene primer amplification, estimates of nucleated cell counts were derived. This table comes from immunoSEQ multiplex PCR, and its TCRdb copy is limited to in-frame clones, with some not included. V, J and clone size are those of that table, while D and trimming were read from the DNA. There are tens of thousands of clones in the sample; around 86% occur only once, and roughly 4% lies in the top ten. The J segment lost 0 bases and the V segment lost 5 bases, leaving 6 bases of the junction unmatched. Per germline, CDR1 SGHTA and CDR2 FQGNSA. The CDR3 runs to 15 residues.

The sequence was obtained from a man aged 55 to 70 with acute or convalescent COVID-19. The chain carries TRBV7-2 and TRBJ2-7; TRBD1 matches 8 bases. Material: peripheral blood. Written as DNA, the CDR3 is TGTGCCAGCAGCGCTGGGACAGGCTTCTCCTACGAGCAGTACTTC. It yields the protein CASSAGTGFSYEQYF.